The 30 T cell receptor beta chains presented below share a single source sample, sequenced in a study of persistence of HIV-infected CD4 T cells. The libraries were made with immunoSEQ version 4 in survey mode. TCRdb's table, derived via immunoSEQ multiplex PCR, lists solely in-frame clones and lacks some. The data show under 15,000 clones, 71% seen once. The stimulus was lysate of CMV-infected fibroblasts, approximately 9.6 ug/mL. Sorting of responding CD4+ T cells relied on upregulated CD40 ligand together with CD69. No antigens are known for them. The material sequenced was CD4+ T cells sorted from PBMCs after roughly 18-hour stimulation, taken from a patient who received antiretroviral therapy. The receptors originated from an adult man with HIV who was CMV-seropositive.

The chain recombines TRBV25-1 with TRBJ2-2, with 9 positions matching TRBD2. The V gene end was trimmed by 6 bases and the J gene end by 2 bases; junction bases not matched to a gene: 4. Germline values: CDR1 MGHDK, CDR2 SYGVNS. The CDR3 is 15 amino acids. CDR3 DNA: TGTGCCAGCAGAATAGCGGGGGCCAACACCGGGGAGCTGTTTTTT. It is translated as CASRIAGANTGELFF.

V usage is TRBV7-9 and J usage is TRBJ2-4; D is unresolved. V lost 6 bases to trimming and J lost 5 bases, with 11 bases between them. Germline V CDR1 and CDR2: SEHNR, FQNEAQ (reference sequence). The CDR3 is 13 amino acids. The CDR3 coding sequence is TGTGCCAGCAGGAAGAGTGGAGAAAACATTCAGTACTTC. Amino acid sequence: CASRKSGENIQYF.

CDR3 residues: CANPDRGGTGELFF. CDR3 coding DNA: TGTGCCAACCCGGACAGGGGAGGTACCGGGGAGCTGTTTTTT. The chain has TRBV6-4 and TRBJ2-2; 9 nucleotides agree with TRBD1. V was clipped by 10 bases and J by 5 bases; unmatched bases: 8. CDR1 and CDR2 (germline): MRHNA, SNTAGT. This CDR3 contains 14 residues.

The V gene is TRBV18, the J gene TRBJ1-1; D is undetermined. Trimming cost V 2 bases and J 4 bases, with 14 bases left between them. Germline CDR1 is KGHSH and CDR2 is LQKENI. The CDR3 length is 15 residues. The CDR3 nucleotides are TGTGCCAGCTCACCAAGCCCACAGATGATCACTGAAGCTTTCTTT. Protein product: CASSPSPQMITEAFF.

The rearrangement uses TRBV3-1 (or the pseudogene TRBV3-2) and TRBJ2-3; D remains unclear. CDR3 size: 15 residues. Trimming took off 4 bases at V and 1 base at J, with 12 bases between the two ends. Germline assignment: CDR1 LGHDT and CDR2 YNNKEL (reference sequence). The CDR3 bases are TGTGCCAGCAGCCCCGCACTATATGGCACAGATACGCAGTATTTT. Encoded protein: CASSPALYGTDTQYF.

The chain joins TRBV5-1 to TRBJ1-5; D may be TRBD1 (5 bases). The CDR3 has 14 residues. Germline lookup yields CDR1 SGHRS and CDR2 YFSETQ. V lost 0 bases and J lost 4, with 8 bases in between. The CDR3 nucleotides are TGCGCCAGCAGCTTGGAGGGGAAGAATCAGCCCCAGCATTTT. This encodes CASSLEGKNQPQHF. The whole variable domain, filled in from reference TRBV5-1 and TRBJ1-5, reads KAGVTQTPRYLIKTRGQQVTLSCSPISGHRSVSWYQQTPGQGLQFLFEYFSETQRNKGNFPGRFSGRQFSNSRSEMNVSTLELGDSALYLCASSLEGKNQPQHFGDGTRLSIL.

This chain links TRBV28 with TRBJ1-5; the D is unclear. Germline V gives CDR1 MDHEN, CDR2 SYDVKM. Between the trimmed V and J ends, which lost 3 bases and 7 bases, there was a span of 7 bases. The CDR3 is 12 residues long. The CDR3 DNA sequence: TGTGCCAGCAGTTTTGAGACACAGCCCCAGCATTTT. It is translated as CASSFETQPQHF.

This clone was recorded once. The V call is TRBV18, the J call TRBJ2-1; possibly TRBD1 for D (6 bases). V lost 0 bases, J lost 4 bases, and 10 bases lay in between. Germline CDR1 KGHSH, CDR2 LQKENI. The CDR3 has 15 residues. CDR3 nucleotide sequence: TGTGCCAGCTCACCACCGGGGGCGCGGTACAATGAGCAGTTCTTC. Translation gives CASSPPGARYNEQFF.

This chain connects TRBV27 to TRBJ2-3, with D possibly being TRBD2 (6 bases). The CDR3 runs to 16 residues. Germline lookup yields CDR1 MNHEY and CDR2 SMNVEV (reference sequence). With 8 bases removed from V and 1 base from J, the gap between germline ends came to 19 bases. The CDR3 here is CASGLGWGVGTDTQYF. As DNA, the CDR3 is TGTGCCAGCGGTCTAGGGTGGGGGGTGGGCACAGATACGCAGTATTTT.

This clone was seen once. The V call is TRBV5-4, the J call TRBJ1-3; D unclear. The CDR3 loop spans 12 amino acids. The ends were cut back, 0 bases at V and 3 bases at J, with 1 base in the middle. Germline-derived CDR1 and CDR2 are SGHNT and YYREEE (reference sequence). The CDR3 spells CASSLDGNTIYF. DNA for the CDR3: TGTGCCAGCAGCTTGGATGGAAACACCATATATTTT.

The genes are TRBV5-1 and TRBJ2-7; a possible D gene is TRBD2 (6 bases). CDR1 and CDR2 from the germline V gene are SGHRS and YFSETQ. V was pared by 5 bases and J by 1 base, with 19 bases between. This CDR3 spans 16 amino acids. The CDR3 spells CASSYSGVPASYEQYF. The CDR3 DNA follows: TGCGCCAGCAGTTACTCGGGGGTCCCTGCATCCTACGAGCAGTACTTC.

This rearrangement joins TRBV10-1 to TRBJ2-2; D gene uncertain. CDR1 and CDR2 from the germline V gene are WNHNN and SYGVQD (reference sequence). The CDR3 has 14 residues. Trimming took 3 bases from V and 0 from J, leaving 5 bases between them. The CDR3 loop reads CASSDGSNTGELFF. Here the CDR3 DNA reads TGCGCCAGCAGTGACGGGTCGAACACCGGGGAGCTGTTTTTT.

The chain has TRBV27 and TRBJ2-7; perhaps TRBD2 as D (6 bases). V gave up 2 bases and J gave up 6 bases, with 17 bases separating them. The CDR3 consists of 15 residues. CDR1 is MNHEY and CDR2 is SMNVEV in the germline V gene (reference sequence). The CDR3 nucleotides are TGTGCCAGCAGTTTAAGGGGCGGGGAAAGGGGCGAGCAGTACTTC. Amino acids: CASSLRGGERGEQYF.

DNA of the CDR3: TGTGCCAGCGTGGGGGGCTACGAGCAGTACTTC. Protein product: CASVGGYEQYF. The gene calls are TRBV28 and TRBJ2-7, with D possibly being TRBD2 (6 bases). Germline CDR1 MDHEN, CDR2 SYDVKM. The CDR3 is 11 amino acids. V lost 8 bases to trimming and J lost 3 bases, with 8 bases between them.

This clone was observed a handful of times. This chain links TRBV7-2 with TRBJ2-6; TRBD1 is a possible D gene (5 bases). In germline, CDR1 is SGHTA, CDR2 FQGNSA. The V end was cut by 0 bases, the J end by 4 bases, with 10 bases between. The CDR3 is 16 residues long. CDR3 coding DNA: TGTGCCAGCAGCTTAGCGCAGGGCGTCGGGGCCAACGTCCTGACTTTC. Protein sequence: CASSLAQGVGANVLTF. Complete variable domain (other parts from reference TRBV7-2 and TRBJ2-6): GAGVSQSPSNKVTEKGKDVELRCDPISGHTALYWYRQSLGQGLEFLIYFQGNSAPDKSGLPSDRFSAERTGGSVSTLTIQRTQQEDSAVYLCASSLAQGVGANVLTFGAGSRLTVL.

This sequence joins TRBV3-1 (or the pseudogene TRBV3-2) and TRBJ2-7; unclear D gene. V shed 3 bases and J shed 8 bases, with 11 bases lying between them. CDR1 is LGHDT and CDR2 is YNNKEL in the germline V gene (reference sequence). The CDR3 loop spans 12 amino acids. CDR3 loop: CASSQTILKQYF. In nucleotides, the CDR3 is TGTGCCAGCAGCCAGACCATTCTGAAGCAGTACTTC.

The V call is TRBV19, the J call TRBJ2-1; 11 positions match TRBD1. CDR1 and CDR2 (germline): LNHDA, SQIVND (reference sequence). V gave up 7 bases and J gave up 8 bases; unmatched junction bases: 10. This CDR3 comprises 15 residues. The CDR3 here is CASTGQGAGKDEQFF. The CDR3 DNA follows: TGTGCCAGTACCGGACAGGGGGCTGGTAAGGATGAGCAGTTCTTC.

The chain joins TRBV11-1 to TRBJ2-1, with TRBD2 matching over 8 bases. Germline V gives CDR1 SGHAT, CDR2 FQDESV (reference sequence). The CDR3 runs 13 residues. With 4 bases clipped from V and 7 bases from J, the junction kept 3 bases outside the gene matches. The CDR3 sequence: CASSSGLVNEQFF. Written as DNA, the CDR3 is TGTGCCAGCAGCTCGGGACTAGTGAATGAGCAGTTCTTC.

This clone was observed a few times. The J gene is TRBJ2-2, the V gene TRBV6-2 or TRBV6-3, with TRBD2 identical over 7 bases. V shed 2 bases, J shed 2 bases, and the junction held 11 bases outside the gene matches. Germline V lookup: CDR1 MNHEY, CDR2 SVGEGT. The CDR3 extends over 18 amino acids. CDR3 sequence (DNA): TGTGCCAGCAGTTACGGGTCGGTGCTAGCGGTTAACACCGGGGAGCTGTTTTTT. Translating gives CASSYGSVLAVNTGELFF.

This CDR3 is CASSSAPAGGDNEQFF. For the CDR3, the DNA is TGCGCCAGCAGCTCTGCCCCGGCGGGGGGGGACAATGAGCAGTTCTTC. The gene calls are TRBV5-1 and TRBJ2-1; 9 nucleotides match TRBD2. Trimming removed 3 bases from V and 5 bases from J; junction bases left unmatched: 9. CDR3 length: 16 residues. In germline, CDR1 is SGHRS, CDR2 YFSETQ.

The rearrangement links TRBV7-9 to TRBJ2-7; D is unclear. Deletions cut 1 base from V and 6 bases from J, with 4 bases between. The CDR3 is 11 residues long. The germline CDR1 and CDR2 sequences are SEHNR and FQNEAQ (reference sequence). The CDR3, as DNA: TGTGCCAGCAGCTTAGATCGCGAGCAGTACTTC. As protein: CASSLDREQYF. Complete variable domain (other parts from reference TRBV7-9 and TRBJ2-7): DTGVSQNPRHKITKRGQNVTFRCDPISEHNRLYWYRQTLGQGPEFLTYFQNEAQLEKSRLLSDRFSAERPKGSFSTLEIQRTEQGDSAMYLCASSLDREQYFGPGTRLTVT.

This sequence joins TRBV30 and TRBJ1-4, with 8 nucleotides matching TRBD1. The CDR3 is made up of 14 amino acids. Trimming at V came to 2 bases and at J to 5 bases, leaving 4 bases not matched to a gene. Germline CDR1 reads GTSNPN; CDR2 reads SVGIG (reference sequence). The CDR3 here is CAWSRGQGNEKLFF. For the CDR3, the DNA is TGTGCCTGGAGTAGAGGACAGGGAAATGAAAAACTGTTTTTT.

This rearrangement joins TRBV28 to TRBJ1-2, with D unclear. V gave up 3 bases and J gave up 6 bases, with 14 bases separating them. The CDR3 is made up of 14 amino acids. The germline gives CDR1 MDHEN, CDR2 SYDVKM. For the CDR3, the DNA is TGTGCCAGCAGTTTTGGTGCTAGGGTTCATGGCTACACCTTC. Translating it yields CASSFGARVHGYTF.

This rearrangement joins TRBV7-2 to TRBJ1-3; the D is unclear. There are 16 residues in the CDR3. The germline CDR1 and CDR2 sequences are SGHTA and FQGNSA. With 3 bases removed from V and 0 bases from J, the gap between germline ends came to 12 bases. The CDR3: CASSLLNIRSGNTIYF. As DNA, the CDR3 is TGTGCCAGCAGCTTGCTCAACATACGCTCTGGAAACACCATATATTTT.

This chain uses TRBV19 with TRBJ2-3; 8 bases match TRBD1. Looked up from germline, CDR1 is LNHDA and CDR2 is SQIVND (reference sequence). With V trimmed by 7 bases and J by 5 bases, 11 bases remained unmatched. The CDR3 contains 15 residues. This CDR3 reads CASTNRQGSGDTQYF. In DNA form, the CDR3 reads TGTGCCAGTACCAACCGACAGGGGTCGGGAGATACGCAGTATTTT.

This clone was recorded once. The DNA of the CDR3 is TGTGCCAGTAGTGTCCCTTCGGGACTGTCGAACACCGGGGAGCTGTTTTTT. Translating it yields CASSVPSGLSNTGELFF. The chain links TRBV19 to TRBJ2-2, with D tentatively TRBD2 (6 bases). The germline V gene has CDR1 LNHDA and CDR2 SQIVND (reference sequence). This CDR3 spans 17 amino acids. V was cut by 5 bases and J by 0 bases, with 16 bases left in between.

V and J are TRBV28 and TRBJ1-1; no firm D call. Deletions cut 6 bases from V and 1 base from J, with 12 bases between. The CDR3 is 14 residues long. Germline CDR1 is MDHEN and CDR2 is SYDVKM. DNA for the CDR3: TGTGCCAGCAGAACGAACAGACCGAACACTGAAGCTTTCTTT. Its protein is CASRTNRPNTEAFF.

V and J are TRBV28 and TRBJ2-4; 10 bases match TRBD1. Germline-derived CDR1 and CDR2 are MDHEN and SYDVKM. CDR3 length: 15 amino acids. V gave up 6 bases and J gave up 0 bases; unmatched junction bases: 2. The DNA for the CDR3 is TGTGCCAGCAGGGGACAGGGGATAGCCAAAAACATTCAGTACTTC. It is translated as CASRGQGIAKNIQYF.

The V gene is TRBV7-9, the J gene TRBJ2-7; the D gene is possibly TRBD2 (6 bases). The CDR3 extends over 16 amino acids. Germline CDR1 and CDR2: SEHNR and FQNEAQ (reference sequence). V was clipped by 0 bases and J by 3 bases, with 15 bases between them. The CDR3 is CASSLASVEGLYEQYF. Here the CDR3 DNA reads TGTGCCAGCAGCTTAGCGAGCGTGGAGGGACTCTACGAGCAGTACTTC.

This clone appeared a few times. The DNA of the CDR3 is TGCAGCGGGTTCCGCGGGGGCCGGAGTGAGCAGTTCTTC. Protein sequence: CSGFRGGRSEQFF. V usage is TRBV29-1 and J usage is TRBJ2-1, with a possible D match to TRBD2 (7 bases). The V end was cut by 7 bases, the J end by 9 bases, with 19 bases between. Germline CDR1 SQVTM, CDR2 ANQGSEA. CDR3 length: 13 residues.